What follows describes a single T cell receptor (beta chain). The antigen is undetermined. This entry belongs to a study of shared clonotypes between healthy human individuals. Study at large: There were three CD4 naive, three CD4 memory, two CD8 naive and one CD8 memory plates per donor.

The study, taken as a whole, reports: Sharing across four donors was seen in around 5% of naive CD4 clonotypes.

Per germline, CDR1 MNHEY and CDR2 SMNVEV (reference sequence). The CDR3 totals 14 residues. The V and J ends lost 0 bases and 7 bases respectively, with 13 bases between them. Here immunoSEQ multiplex PCR was the method, and the copy in TCRdb shows in-frame clones only, minus some. The sample holds about 1.9 million clones, just under 95% seen once. As defined, naive CD8 cells were CD45RO-negative and positively selected for CCR7, with terminally differentiated effector memory CD45RA+ cells excluded. Sequencing was done on a sample of naive CD8+ T cells from PBMCs. This chain links TRBV27 with TRBJ2-7; D is perhaps TRBD2 (5 bases). The sequence was obtained from a man aged 18-30 years in good health. Some clones in this sample may be carry-over from other donors' samples. CDR3 DNA: TGTGCCAGCAGTTTATCGGCGGGTCCCTGGGAGCAGTACTTC. Translating it yields CASSLSAGPWEQYF.